Listed below are T cell receptor beta chains from one sample, sequenced in a study of tumour-infiltrating T cells in Burkitt lymphoma. Some clones are missing from TCRdb's copy, which holds only in-frame ones; the method was immunoSEQ multiplex PCR. The sample has 1,000 or so clones; approximately 17% are singletons. The source material was tumor tissue. These TCRs come from a human donor with Burkitt lymphoma. CDR3s include the opening cysteine and the closing phenylalanine or tryptophan. The D gene is left open where the match is weak. A clone size is listed for some rows: how often the clone was seen (once, few, many), or a class if it is expanded.

>TRBJ1-2|TRBD1|TRBV19|few
CASSSGQRYTF
TGTGCCAGTAGTTCGGGACAGCGCTACACCTTC
>TRBJ2-1|TRBD2|TRBV27|.
CASSSGGSLNEQFF
TGTGCCAGCAGTTCGGGGGGATCTCTGAATGAGCAGTTCTTC
>TRBJ2-5|.|TRBV11-2|.
CASSLVSSQETQYF
TGTGCCAGCAGCTTAGTAAGCAGCCAAGAGACCCAGTACTTC
>TRBJ2-1|TRBD2|TRBV4-3|few
CTSSHEPGLSAYNEQFF
TGCACCAGCAGCCATGAACCGGGACTATCGGCGTACAATGAGCAGTTCTTC
>TRBJ1-1|.|TRBV19|.
CASLIHPGAEAFF
TGTGCCAGTCTGATACATCCGGGGGCTGAAGCTTTCTTT
>TRBJ2-1|.|TRBV19|.
CASSIASTRAEQFF
TGTGCCAGTAGTATAGCGTCTACTCGGGCTGAGCAGTTCTTC
>TRBJ1-2|.|TRBV28|few
CASSLFGGGGYTF
TGTGCCAGCAGTTTATTCGGGGGAGGAGGCTACACCTTC
>TRBJ1-5|.|TRBV6-4|few
CASSDRHNQPQHF
TGTGCCAGCAGTGACAGACACAATCAGCCCCAGCATTTT
>TRBJ2-7|.|TRBV5-1|.
CASSLSNADEQYF
TGCGCCAGCAGCTTGTCCAACGCCGACGAGCAGTACTTC
>TRBJ1-1|.|TRBV9|.
CASSVATNTEAFF
TGTGCCAGCAGCGTAGCTACTAACACTGAAGCTTTCTTT
>TRBJ1-1|.|TRBV6-5|few
CASSYLFGRRTEAFF
TGTGCCAGCAGCTACCTTTTTGGCCGGAGGACTGAAGCTTTCTTT
>TRBJ1-1|.|TRBV5-6|.
CASSFWTRGGTEAFF
TGTGCCAGCAGCTTTTGGACTCGGGGGGGCACTGAAGCTTTCTTT
>TRBJ2-4|.|TRBV28|.
CASSYSTGPQNF
TGTGCCAGCAGTTACTCGACGGGACCTCAGAACTTC
>TRBJ2-7|TRBD1|TRBV2|.
CASSDWGQGGSYEQYF
TGTGCCAGCAGTGACTGGGGACAGGGGGGCTCCTACGAGCAGTACTTC
>TRBJ2-3|.|TRBV28|large
CASTLTQASTDTQYF
TGTGCCAGCACCCTCACCCAGGCGAGCACAGATACGCAGTATTTT
>TRBJ2-2|TRBD1|TRBV5-4|.
CASSSAYRGWNTGELFF
TGTGCCAGCAGCTCGGCCTACAGGGGGTGGAACACCGGGGAGCTGTTTTTT
>TRBJ1-1|.|TRBV6-9|.
CASSYGEAGTEAFF
TGTGCCAGCAGTTACGGCGAGGCGGGGACTGAAGCTTTCTTT
>TRBJ1-1|TRBD1|TRBV5-4|few
CASSDIEGQGLENTEAFF
TGTGCCAGCAGCGACATAGAGGGACAGGGATTAGAGAACACTGAAGCTTTCTTT
>TRBJ1-1|.|TRBV19|few
CASSMRPLYNTEAFF
TGTGCCAGTAGTATGAGACCACTTTATAACACTGAAGCTTTCTTT
>TRBJ2-3|TRBD2|TRBV2|.
CASSEGLLAELPWDTQYF
TGTGCCAGCAGTGAGGGTCTGCTAGCGGAGCTCCCGTGGGATACGCAGTATTTT
>TRBJ2-2|.|TRBV5-1|few
CASSLAGGAGYPKENTGELFF
TGCGCCAGCAGCTTGGCTGGGGGCGCAGGGTATCCTAAGGAAAACACCGGGGAGCTGTTTTTT
>TRBJ1-3|.|TRBV30|.
CAWTWAGFGGNTRYF
TGTGCCTGGACCTGGGCCGGGTTTGGTGGAAACACCAGATATTTT
>TRBJ1-1|.|TRBV5-4|.
CASGSVGGANTEAFF
TGTGCCAGCGGCTCGGTGGGAGGTGCCAACACTGAAGCTTTCTTT
>TRBJ1-2|.|TRBV19|.
CASSILGSYGYTF
TGTGCCAGTAGTATCTTAGGATCCTATGGCTACACCTTC
>TRBJ2-3|TRBD1|TRBV5-1|few
CASSLGQGAPDTQYF
TGCGCCAGCAGCTTGGGGCAGGGGGCGCCGGATACGCAGTATTTT
>TRBJ1-1|.|TRBV4-1|.
CASSQASVGMDTEAFF
TGCGCCAGCAGCCAAGCATCTGTAGGGATGGACACTGAAGCTTTCTTT
>TRBJ2-3|.|TRBV28|once
CASSAAGARSTDTQYF
TGTGCCAGCAGTGCTGCTGGGGCCCGTAGCACAGATACGCAGTATTTT
>TRBJ2-7|TRBD2|TRBV19|hyperexpanded
CASSMGLAGVYEQYF
TGTGCCAGTAGTATGGGACTAGCGGGAGTCTACGAGCAGTACTTC
>TRBJ1-1|TRBD1|TRBV19|.
CASSMGRGLGPAFF
TGTGCCAGTAGTATGGGCAGGGGGCTGGGTCCAGCTTTCTTT
>TRBJ2-1|.|TRBV27|.
CASRKHTQGLFDEQFF
TGTGCCAGCAGAAAACATACACAGGGTTTGTTCGATGAGCAGTTCTTC
>TRBJ2-3|TRBD2|TRBV5-1|few
CASSLILAGQDTQYF
TGCGCCAGCAGCTTGATACTAGCGGGACAAGATACGCAGTATTTT
>TRBJ1-2|.|TRBV30|.
CAWSVGRHGYTF
TGTGCCTGGAGTGTAGGGAGGCATGGCTACACCTTC
>TRBJ2-1|TRBD2|TRBV6-6|.
CASIAGTSYNEQFF
TGTGCCAGCATAGCGGGGACCTCCTACAATGAGCAGTTCTTC
>TRBJ2-7|TRBD1|TRBV30|few
CAWSEGQGRNEQYF
TGTGCCTGGAGTGAGGGACAGGGTAGGAACGAGCAGTACTTC
>TRBJ2-1|.|TRBV19|.
CASSYPSSNEQFF
TGTGCCAGTAGCTACCCTAGCTCCAATGAGCAGTTCTTC
>TRBJ1-1|.|TRBV7-9|few
CASSLGIWGNTEAFF
TGTGCCAGCAGCTTAGGTATTTGGGGTAACACTGAAGCTTTCTTT
>TRBJ2-7|TRBD1|TRBV7-9|few
CASRNDRGPYEQYF
TGTGCCAGTCGGAATGACAGGGGGCCTTACGAGCAGTACTTC
>TRBJ2-5|.|TRBV4-3|.
CASSQDAGSGTQYF
TGCGCCAGCAGCCAAGATGCAGGTTCGGGGACCCAGTACTTC
>TRBJ2-7|.|TRBV6-4|few
CASTHTGPNHEQYF
TGTGCCAGCACTCACACGGGGCCGAACCACGAGCAGTACTTC
>TRBJ1-3|.|TRBV28|few
CASRNGNSGNTIYF
TGTGCCAGCAGGAACGGGAACTCTGGAAACACCATATATTTT
>TRBJ1-5|.|TRBV5-6|.
CASSFGGRNQPQHF
TGTGCCAGCAGCTTTGGGGGGCGCAATCAGCCCCAGCATTTT
>TRBJ2-1|TRBD2|TRBV6-5|few
CASSYFPGGYNEQFF
TGTGCCAGCAGTTACTTTCCGGGGGGCTACAATGAGCAGTTCTTC
>TRBJ2-3|.|TRBV10-3|few
CAIRSRANTDTQYF
TGTGCCATCAGGAGCAGGGCGAACACAGATACGCAGTATTTT
>TRBJ1-3|.|TRBV11-3|.
CASSLLAGGLSGNTIYF
TGTGCCAGCAGCCTCCTCGCCGGGGGACTCTCTGGAAACACCATATATTTT